One and the same sample provided the 8 T cell receptor beta chains below, sequenced in a study of CD8+ T cells in alopecia areata. RNA, once extracted, was reverse transcribed into cDNA for use as the sequencing template. Sequencing was performed with immunoSEQ multiplex PCR; in TCRdb, only in-frame clones are kept and a portion is missing. The repertoire includes around 140,000 clones, approximately 49% of them detected once, and under 20% sits in the top ten. The sequencing here drew on CD8+ T cells sorted from blood, taken at week 0. The receptors come from a human donor with alopecia areata.

The chain employs TRBV29-1 and TRBJ2-4, with D possibly being TRBD1 (5 bases). This CDR3 comprises 14 residues. With 1 base removed from V and 6 bases from J, the gap between germline ends came to 13 bases. CDR1 and CDR2 (germline): SQVTM, ANQGSEA. The CDR3 loop reads CSVEGETEGNIQYF. CDR3 nucleotides: TGCAGCGTTGAAGGAGAGACAGAAGGAAACATTCAGTACTTC.

As concerns this clone: At one of its ends the junction is not consistent with the germline gene, which may arise from a read error. The rearrangement links TRBV27 to TRBJ1-1, with D unclear. Per germline, CDR1 MNHEY and CDR2 SMNVEV (reference sequence). The CDR3 extends over 14 amino acids. In nucleotides, the CDR3 is TGTGCCAGCAGTGAGCGAGAGTGGAACGCTGAAGCTTTCTTT. The encoded protein is CASSEREWNAEAFF.

The chain links TRBV5-1 to TRBJ1-4; D gene unclear. CDR3 length: 13 residues. The V gene lost 2 bases and the J gene lost 8 bases, with 10 bases spanning the gap. Germline CDR1 is SGHRS and CDR2 is YFSETQ. CDR3 DNA sequence: TGCGCCAGCAGCTTCGTACCCGGGGAAAAACTGTTTTTT. Encoded protein: CASSFVPGEKLFF.

This clone was counted at least ten times. V and J are TRBV6-6 and TRBJ1-6; TRBD1 matches at 7 bases. The CDR3 is 13 amino acids. V trimming: 5 bases; J trimming: 5 bases; junction bases outside the gene matches: 0. Germline V CDR1 and CDR2: MNHNY, SVGAGI (reference sequence). CDR3 nucleotides: TGTGCCAGCAGTGACAGGGATAATTCACCCCTCCACTTT. Amino acids: CASSDRDNSPLHF.

The chain is built from TRBV15 and TRBJ2-5; TRBD1 matches 10 bases. The junction had 4 bases not matched to a gene; V was cut back by 5 bases and J by 4 bases. CDR1 and CDR2 from the germline V gene are LNHNV and YYDKDF (reference sequence). This CDR3 has 14 amino acids. Written as DNA, the CDR3 is TGTGCCACCAGCGCCCGGGACAGGGGAGAGACCCAGTACTTC. Translated, it gives CATSARDRGETQYF.

The chain recombines TRBV29-1 with TRBJ2-1; D gene ambiguous. The germline V gene has CDR1 SQVTM and CDR2 ANQGSEA. The CDR3 spans 10 residues. Deletions cut 5 bases from V and 7 bases from J, with 6 bases between. CDR3 sequence (DNA): TGCAGCGTTAGGCAAAATGAGCAGTTCTTC. It is translated as CSVRQNEQFF.

V is TRBV29-1 and J is TRBJ1-1, with D perhaps matching TRBD1 (6 bases). Looked up from germline, CDR1 is SQVTM and CDR2 is ANQGSEA. This CDR3 has 13 amino acids. V gave up 6 bases and J gave up 1 base, with 12 bases separating them. CDR3 coding DNA: TGCAGCGTCGTTTTACAGGGGAACACTGAAGCTTTCTTT. Amino acids: CSVVLQGNTEAFF.

The rearrangement uses TRBV29-1 and TRBJ1-1; no clear D. Trimming stripped 5 bases from V and 4 bases from J, with 20 bases between. The CDR3 is made up of 15 amino acids. Germline CDR1 reads SQVTM; CDR2 reads ANQGSEA. CDR3 sequence reads: CSVILNWGIGTEAFF. The DNA for the CDR3 is TGCAGCGTTATTTTAAACTGGGGTATCGGCACTGAAGCTTTCTTT.